The 25 T cell receptor beta chains below come from one sample, sequenced in a study of T cells after yellow fever vaccination (dated by TCRdb to the late 2010s). The treatment or condition label, as the study defines it: live attenuated yellow fever vaccine strain. The library was made by 5' RACE. TCRdb shows the sequencer as Illumina HiSeq 2500. The raw public data were reprocessed by TCRdb itself: fastp quality trimming at Q25, MiXCR clonotype calling, in-frame beta chains only. Rows are combined by CDR3 protein, so each entry shows the most common genes and DNA. Here the sample has 100,000 to 150,000 distinct CDR3 sequences; 7.4% occur a single time. Of the sample, roughly 2.6% is held by the ten largest clones. Sequencing used CD4+ T cells sorted from PBMCs, obtained 10 days after the first yellow fever vaccination. Receptor source: a man between 18 and 29 years old who received the YFV17D yellow fever vaccine.

In its sample, this clonotype was seen many times. The chain carries TRBV7-2 and TRBJ1-2, with no clear D. Trimming stripped 1 base from V and 2 bases from J, with 14 bases between. Germline assignment: CDR1 SGHTA and CDR2 FQGNSA. CDR3 size: 16 residues. In DNA, the CDR3 is TGTGCCAGCAGCTTAGGATTGTGGAAGCGGAACTATGGCTACACCTTC. Its protein is CASSLGLWKRNYGYTF.

The chain recombines TRBV12-3 or TRBV12-4 with TRBJ1-2; TRBD1 is a possible D gene (5 bases). The CDR3 is 12 residues long. The germline V and J ends were trimmed by 7 bases and 8 bases, with 14 bases remaining between them. CDR3 in amino acids: CASTWGGSGYTF. The CDR3 bases are TGTGCCAGCACCTGGGGGGGAAGCGGCTACACCTTC.

This clonotype was detected only a few times. The chain joins TRBV5-4 to TRBJ2-7, with a weak D call TRBD2 (6 bases). Trimming took off 4 bases at V and 1 base at J, with 18 bases between the two ends. Germline V gene data show CDR1 as SGHNT and CDR2 as YYREEE (reference sequence). CDR3 size: 16 residues. CDR3 in amino acids: CASSPRGGPLSYEQYF. In nucleotides, the CDR3 is TGTGCCAGCAGCCCGCGGGGTGGGCCCTTATCCTACGAGCAGTACTTC.

The chain is built from TRBV7-2 and TRBJ1-2; no clear D. V shed 5 bases and J shed 8 bases, with 15 bases lying between them. The CDR3 covers 13 residues. In germline, CDR1 is SGHTA, CDR2 FQGNSA. CDR3 sequence reads: CASSQNWVGGYTF. The CDR3 nucleotides are TGTGCCAGCAGCCAGAATTGGGTTGGGGGCTACACCTTC.

The sample holds many counts of this clonotype. This chain joins TRBV7-9 and TRBJ1-1; D ambiguous. The CDR3 runs 15 residues. With 2 bases removed from V and 1 base from J, the gap between germline ends came to 11 bases. Germline-derived CDR1 and CDR2 are SEHNR and FQNEAQ (reference sequence). CDR3 region: CASSLRGPTNTEAFF. CDR3 bases: TGTGCCAGCAGCTTACGAGGGCCGACGAACACTGAAGCTTTCTTT. The full variable domain, its missing parts supplied by reference TRBV7-9 and TRBJ1-1, is DTGVSQNPRHKITKRGQNVTFRCDPISEHNRLYWYRQTLGQGPEFLTYFQNEAQLEKSRLLSDRFSAERPKGSFSTLEIQRTEQGDSAMYLCASSLRGPTNTEAFFGQGTRLTVV.

This clonotype showed up many times. The V call is TRBV18, the J call TRBJ2-1; either TRBD1 or TRBD2 may fit D (5 bases each). This CDR3 is built from 16 residues. V dropped 1 base and J dropped 5 bases, with 15 bases sitting between them. Germline lookup yields CDR1 KGHSH and CDR2 LQKENI. CDR3 sequence reads: CASSPQRGPSNNEQFF. The CDR3 DNA reads TGTGCCAGCTCACCACAAAGGGGACCTTCTAACAATGAGCAGTTCTTC.

This clonotype appeared a few times. The chain uses TRBV23-1 and TRBJ2-2; weak D call: TRBD1 (6 bases). TRBV23-1 is reported as an ORF; its role is uncertain. This CDR3 comprises 16 residues. With 0 bases removed from V and 5 bases from J, the gap between germline ends came to 13 bases. The CDR3 here is CASSQSWDTGTGELFF. CDR3 DNA: TGCGCCAGCAGTCAATCATGGGACACCGGTACCGGGGAGCTGTTTTTT.

This clonotype was seen at least ten times. This chain links TRBV6-1 with TRBJ1-4; tentative D call: TRBD1 (6 bases). V lost 6 bases and J lost 5, with 16 bases in between. The germline gives CDR1 MNHNS, CDR2 SASEGT. There are 15 residues in the CDR3. Written as DNA, the CDR3 is TGTGCCAGCAGGGACAGCTATAAGGGGAATGAAAAACTGTTTTTT. Amino acids: CASRDSYKGNEKLFF.

This clonotype has ten or more counts. The chain has TRBV7-2 and TRBJ2-1; 7 bases line up with TRBD2. Per the germline V gene, CDR1 is SGHTA and CDR2 is FQGNSA. The V and J ends lost 0 bases and 1 base, in that order; junction bases with no gene match: 3. This CDR3 region has 16 residues. In DNA, the CDR3 is TGTGCCAGCAGCTTAGCGCAGGGAGGGTCCTACAATGAGCAGTTCTTC. As protein: CASSLAQGGSYNEQFF. Full variable domain (missing parts from reference TRBV7-2 and TRBJ2-1): GAGVSQSPSNKVTEKGKDVELRCDPISGHTALYWYRQSLGQGLEFLIYFQGNSAPDKSGLPSDRFSAERTGGSVSTLTIQRTQQEDSAVYLCASSLAQGGSYNEQFFGPGTRLTVL.

This clonotype was recorded at least ten times. The chain has TRBV7-2 and TRBJ1-2, with TRBD1 matching 7 bases. The CDR3 has 16 amino acids. V lost 2 bases and J lost 2; bases outside the gene matches: 8. Germline loops: CDR1 SGHTA, CDR2 FQGNSA. CDR3 residues: CASSLTYRGENYGYTF. The CDR3, as DNA: TGTGCCAGCAGCTTAACATACAGGGGAGAGAACTATGGCTACACCTTC.

Remarks on this clonotype: A clone one base away is much larger, so this may be a read error. This chain joins TRBV23-1 and TRBJ2-7, with D perhaps assigned TRBD1 or TRBD2 (5 bases each). TRBV23-1 is an ORF; its function is uncertain. CDR3 size: 15 residues. CDR3 nucleotides: TGCGCCAGCAGTCTACCTCGGGGACCCTACTACGAGCACTACTTC. Protein: CASSLPRGPYYEHYF.

The V and J genes are TRBV24-1 and TRBJ2-5; no clear D. The germline gives CDR1 KGHDR, CDR2 SFDVKD. CDR3 length: 13 amino acids. Trimming removed 5 bases from V and 7 bases from J, with 13 bases in between. The CDR3 is CATSARGKRTQYF. The CDR3 DNA reads as TGTGCCACCAGTGCACGTGGGAAAAGGACCCAGTACTTC.

This clonotype was found many times. CDR3 protein: CSADRRWAEAFF. CDR3 bases: TGCAGTGCTGATCGTCGGTGGGCTGAAGCTTTCTTT. The rearrangement joins TRBV20-1 to TRBJ1-1, with unresolved D. Per the germline V gene, CDR1 is DFQATT and CDR2 is SNEGSKA (reference sequence). Trimming left V 5 bases short and J 6 bases short, with 13 bases between. The CDR3 totals 12 residues.

As to this clonotype: It may be a read error: a sequence one base away is much more abundant. The chain carries TRBV4-1 and TRBJ2-4; D is possibly TRBD1 (6 bases). Germline loops: CDR1 MGHRA, CDR2 YSYEKL. The CDR3 spans 15 residues. The ends were cut back, 1 base at V and 11 bases at J, with 18 bases in the middle. Here the CDR3 reads CASSQVGAGRNVQYF. CDR3 in DNA: TGCGCCAGCAGCCAAGTGGGGGCAGGCCGGAATGTTCAGTACTTC.

Details on this clonotype: This may come from a read error, since a much larger clone is one base off. The chain employs TRBV14 and TRBJ1-6; D ambiguous. The CDR3 totals 12 residues. Germline CDR1 is SGHDN and CDR2 is FVKESK. CDR3 DNA sequence: TGTGCCAGCAGCCTAGCTAATTCACCCCTCCGCTTT. Encoded protein: CASSLANSPLRF.

A word on this clonotype: A read error may account for a junction end that differs from germline. The V and J genes are TRBV4-3 and TRBJ2-5, with 7 bases identical to TRBD2. Germline V gene data show CDR1 as LGHNA and CDR2 as YSLEER. This CDR3 contains 16 residues. The CDR3: CASSQDRRGWLETKYF. Here the CDR3 DNA reads TGCGCCAGCAGCCAAGATAGGCGGGGGTGGTTGGAGACCAAGTACTTC.

The table lists this clonotype with many counts. The chain links TRBV20-1 to TRBJ2-2; the D is unclear. Germline V gene lookup returns CDR1 DFQATT and CDR2 SNEGSKA (reference sequence). The V gene lost 0 bases and the J gene lost 5 bases, with 7 bases spanning the gap. The CDR3 is made up of 13 amino acids. The CDR3 region has the DNA TGCAGTGCTAGAGATTTCGGAACCGGGGAGCTGTTTTTT. Amino acid sequence: CSARDFGTGELFF.

This clonotype was detected ten times or more. The chain couples TRBV7-9 to TRBJ2-4, with 8 bases that match TRBD1. V lost 1 base and J lost 0; bases outside the gene matches: 2. The CDR3 sequence is 16 residues long. Per germline, CDR1 SEHNR and CDR2 FQNEAQ (reference sequence). DNA of the CDR3: TGTGCCAGCAGCTTAGGACAGGGGATAGCCAAAAACATTCAGTACTTC. This translates into CASSLGQGIAKNIQYF.

The sample holds a few counts of this clonotype. The rearrangement uses TRBV12-5 and TRBJ2-7; 7 positions agree with TRBD1. The V gene end was trimmed by 5 bases and the J gene end by 6 bases; junction bases not matched to a gene: 7. The germline V gene has CDR1 LGHNT and CDR2 FRNRAP. This CDR3 is 13 amino acids long. As DNA, the CDR3 is TGTGCTAGTGGTGACAGGGACCAGGGCGAGCAGTACTTC. It specifies CASGDRDQGEQYF.

This clonotype was recorded at least ten times. This rearrangement joins TRBV5-5 to TRBJ1-4; D call uncertain. The ends were cut back, 4 bases at V and 14 bases at J, with 15 bases in the middle. This CDR3 is 12 amino acids long. The germline gives CDR1 SGHKS, CDR2 YYEKEE (reference sequence). The CDR3 region has the DNA TGTGCCAGCAGCGCCGACCGGGGAAGCCTGTTTTTT. Translated, it gives CASSADRGSLFF.

This clonotype was counted many times. The rearrangement joins TRBV20-1 to TRBJ1-5; TRBD1 might be the D (5 bases). Trimming pared 3 bases from V and 6 bases from J, leaving 12 bases between. This CDR3 is 13 amino acids long. Germline assignment: CDR1 DFQATT and CDR2 SNEGSKA (reference sequence). The CDR3 DNA reads TGCAGTGCTAGCGGGGCCCAGGGTCAGCCCCAGCATTTT. Translating gives CSASGAQGQPQHF.

This clonotype was counted many times. V gene TRBV5-1 combines with J gene TRBJ2-1, with a tentative D call TRBD1 (5 bases). This CDR3 is built from 15 residues. Trimming shortened V by 4 bases and J by 3 bases, and 14 bases separated the two germline ends. From germline, CDR1 is SGHRS and CDR2 YFSETQ. The CDR3 DNA is TGCGCCAGCAGCCTGACAGAGAAGGGCTACAATGAGCAGTTCTTC. Protein product: CASSLTEKGYNEQFF.

This clonotype was counted many times. This chain links TRBV20-1 with TRBJ2-5; possibly TRBD1 for D (5 bases). V dropped 6 bases and J dropped 6 bases, with 14 bases sitting between them. The CDR3 totals 12 residues. In germline, CDR1 is DFQATT, CDR2 SNEGSKA (reference sequence). The CDR3 DNA sequence: TGCAGTGCGTCCCAGGCAGGGAAGACCCAGTACTTC. As protein: CSASQAGKTQYF.

This clonotype was detected ten times or more. The rearrangement uses TRBV12-3 or TRBV12-4 and TRBJ1-5; D gene ambiguous. The CDR3 sequence is 15 residues long. Trimming took off 1 base at V and 5 bases at J, with 12 bases between the two ends. CDR3 region: CASSLGLTGHQPQHF. CDR3 bases: TGTGCCAGCAGTTTAGGCCTAACGGGTCATCAGCCCCAGCATTTT.

This clonotype was seen ten or more times. The chain is built from TRBV20-1 and TRBJ2-7; D is uncertain. Germline V gene sequence: CDR1 DFQATT, CDR2 SNEGSKA (reference sequence). The CDR3 loop spans 11 amino acids. V was shortened by 4 bases and J by 7 bases, with 11 bases between the two germline ends. Here the CDR3 DNA reads TGCAGTGCTACGGTCTGGGGTGAGCAGTACGTC. Translated: CSATVWGEQYV.